The T cell receptor beta chain under discussion was sequenced for a study of blood T cell repertoires in COVID-19. The overall study: COVID-19 samples from acute and convalescent phases originated in the United States, Italy and Spain. The analysed material was cDNA or gDNA that came from T cells, B-cell-depleted T cells, or PBMCs.

This CDR3 is 15 amino acids long. V was cut by 5 bases and J by 2 bases, with 14 bases left in between. CDR1 and CDR2 (germline): SEHNR, FQNEAQ (reference sequence). Methods used by the authors: From reference gene primer amplification, estimates of nucleated cell counts were derived. Repertoires were generated with immunoSEQ multiplex PCR, while TCRdb's copy carries only in-frame clones and drops some. For V, J and clone size, that table is used; D and trimming come from the DNA. The repertoire holds a few hundred thousand clones, with roughly 89% as singletons. The rearrangement links TRBV7-9 to TRBJ2-3; tentative D call: TRBD1 (5 bases). The sequencing sample was made of peripheral blood. The receptor comes from a woman aged 60 to 75 with COVID-19, enrolled during active disease. This CDR3 reads CASSPSRGTTDTQYF. The CDR3 nucleotides read TGTGCCAGCAGCCCCAGTAGGGGAACCACAGATACGCAGTATTTT.